This TCR beta chain was recorded in a study of cytomegalovirus exposure and HLA in healthy donors. This PCR relied on a set of 60 Vbeta primers and 13 Jbeta primers. Data came from immunoSEQ multiplex PCR; TCRdb stores just in-frame clones and leaves some out. The sample contains some 100,000 clones, about 70% of which appear only once. Germline-derived CDR1 and CDR2 are SEHNR and FQNEAQ (reference sequence). This CDR3 is built from 12 residues. The V gene lost 7 bases and the J gene lost 5 bases, with 11 bases spanning the gap. The receptor comes from a woman aged 40 to 50 in good health and CMV-seropositive. Sequenced material: PBMCs. The chain couples TRBV7-9 to TRBJ1-1; perhaps TRBD1 as D (5 bases). DNA for the CDR3: TGTGCCAGCATCCAGGAGGGGACTGAAGCTTTCTTT. Amino acids: CASIQEGTEAFF.